This is a list of T cell receptor beta chains from one sample in a study of post-analysis software for immune sequencing data. A single record per CDR3 protein comes from TCRdb applying MiXCR to the PCR reads. This table holds roughly 540,000 distinct CDR3 sequences, about a third found once. Sequenced input: blood. These receptors were obtained from a girl aged 2-17 years with multiple sclerosis. CDR3s include the opening cysteine and the closing phenylalanine or tryptophan.

J gene: TRBJ1-5
V gene: TRBV18
CDR3 protein: CASSPGEPGPQHF

J gene: TRBJ2-7
V gene: TRBV6-2/TRBV6-3
CDR3 protein: CASRDGVPYEQYF

J gene: TRBJ2-1
V gene: TRBV6-6
CDR3 protein: CASSYSRDTYNEQFF

J gene: TRBJ2-3
V gene: TRBV21-1
CDR3 protein: CASSMTVLTQYF

J gene: TRBJ2-1
V gene: TRBV5-8
CDR3 protein: CASSLEIARSSYNEQFF

J gene: TRBJ2-3
V gene: TRBV5-5
CDR3 protein: CASSLEGYTDTQYF

J gene: TRBJ2-3
V gene: TRBV7-3
CDR3 protein: CASSLSGGTDTQDF

J gene: TRBJ2-7
V gene: TRBV20-1
CDR3 protein: CSARDRLGLRYEQYF

J gene: TRBJ2-5
V gene: TRBV3-1
CDR3 protein: CASSQVLGGVGGPRSPQETQYF

J gene: NA
V gene: TRBV28
CDR3 protein: CASTKTGLHEQYF

J gene: TRBJ2-3
V gene: TRBV20-1
CDR3 protein: CSGLDFDTQYF

J gene: TRBJ2-6
V gene: TRBV27
CDR3 protein: CASSSTGVYRANVRTF

J gene: TRBJ1-1
V gene: TRBV10-2
CDR3 protein: CASKAATGNTEAFF

J gene: TRBJ1-5
V gene: TRBV6-6
CDR3 protein: CASSPQASPQHF

J gene: TRBJ2-3
V gene: TRBV29-1
CDR3 protein: CSVGRTVGYTDTQYF

J gene: TRBJ1-5
V gene: TRBV6-6
CDR3 protein: CASSYRGLNQPQHF